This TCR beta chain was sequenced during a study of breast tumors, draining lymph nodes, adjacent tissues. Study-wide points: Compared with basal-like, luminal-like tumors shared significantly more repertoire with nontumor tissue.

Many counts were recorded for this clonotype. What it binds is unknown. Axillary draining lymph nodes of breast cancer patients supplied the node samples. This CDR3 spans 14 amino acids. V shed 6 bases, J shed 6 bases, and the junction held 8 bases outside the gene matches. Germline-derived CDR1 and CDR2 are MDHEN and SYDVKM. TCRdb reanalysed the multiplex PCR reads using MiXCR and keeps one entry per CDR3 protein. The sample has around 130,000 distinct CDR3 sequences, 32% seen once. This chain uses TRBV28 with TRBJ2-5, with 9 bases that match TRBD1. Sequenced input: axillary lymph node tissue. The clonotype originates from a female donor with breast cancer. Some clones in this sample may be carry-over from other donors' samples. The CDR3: CASSPGQGRKTQYF. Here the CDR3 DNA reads TGTGCCAGCAGCCCGGGACAGGGTAGAAAGACCCAGTACTTC.